The sequence of this T cell receptor beta chain was determined in a study of CD8+ T cells in alopecia areata. Turning to the study itself: Twice a day, 5 to 10 mg of oral tofacitinib was administered to treated patients.

cDNA prepared by RNA extraction and subsequent reverse transcription served as the template for sequencing. This table comes from immunoSEQ multiplex PCR, and its TCRdb copy is limited to in-frame clones, with some not included. The data contain over 150,000 clones, about 55% of them seen just once; the ten biggest clones take up about 10%. A few counts support this clone. Its antigen is currently unknown. Study results and limitations: In scalp and blood during tofacitinib, many expanded lesional clones persisted.

The treatment was: oral pan-JAK inhibitor, 5-10 mg twice daily. Using a FACSAria, the CD4+ and CD8+ T cells were sorted from the PBMCs. J lost 10 bases, V lost 5 bases, and 8 bases had no gene match. Germline lookup yields CDR1 MNHNY and CDR2 SVGAGI (reference sequence). The CDR3 covers 14 residues. The chain joins TRBV6-6 to TRBJ1-6, with 7 nucleotides matching TRBD1. The TCR was taken from a human donor with alopecia areata. The sample here was CD8+ T cells sorted from blood, taken at week 24, from a patient treated with tofacitinib. The CDR3: CASSPDREWSPLHF. The CDR3 DNA reads TGTGCCAGCAGTCCCGACAGGGAGTGGTCACCCCTCCACTTT.